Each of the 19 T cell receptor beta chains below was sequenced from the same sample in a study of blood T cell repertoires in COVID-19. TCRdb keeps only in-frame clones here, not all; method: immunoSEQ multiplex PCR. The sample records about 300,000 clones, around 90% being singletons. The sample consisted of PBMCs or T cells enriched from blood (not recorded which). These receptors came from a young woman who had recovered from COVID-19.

The CDR3 loop reads CASSQSPLAGITDTQYF. Here the CDR3 DNA reads TGTGCCAGCAGCCAAAGCCCACTAGCGGGAATCACAGATACGCAGTATTTT. This chain uses TRBV7-8 with TRBJ2-3; TRBD2 matches at 10 bases. Trimming took 5 bases from V and 2 from J; bases not matched to a gene: 10. This CDR3 is 17 amino acids long. Germline V gene sequence: CDR1 SGHVS, CDR2 FQNEAQ.

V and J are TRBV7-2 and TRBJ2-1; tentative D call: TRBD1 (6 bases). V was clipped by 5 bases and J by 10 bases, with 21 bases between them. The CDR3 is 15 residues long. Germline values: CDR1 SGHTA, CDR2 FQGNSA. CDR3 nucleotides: TGTGCCAGCAGCCTCGAGGGACAAACGCATCGGGAGCAGTTCTTC. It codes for CASSLEGQTHREQFF.

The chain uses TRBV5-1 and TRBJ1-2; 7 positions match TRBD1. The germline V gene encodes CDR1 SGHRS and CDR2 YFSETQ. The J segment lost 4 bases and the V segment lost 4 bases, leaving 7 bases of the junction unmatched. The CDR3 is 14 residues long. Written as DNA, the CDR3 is TGCGCCAGCAGCATTGACAGGGTTGGCTATGGCTACACCTTC. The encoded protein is CASSIDRVGYGYTF.

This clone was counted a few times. The CDR3 nucleotides are TGTGCCAGCAGCGAGGGATGGGGGGGCAGCAATCAGCCCCAGCATTTT. Its protein is CASSEGWGGSNQPQHF. The chain is built from TRBV9 and TRBJ1-5, with a possible D match to TRBD1 (6 bases). Germline loops: CDR1 SGDLS, CDR2 YYNGEE. Trimming shortened V by 3 bases and J by 1 base, and 14 bases separated the two germline ends. This CDR3 is built from 16 residues.

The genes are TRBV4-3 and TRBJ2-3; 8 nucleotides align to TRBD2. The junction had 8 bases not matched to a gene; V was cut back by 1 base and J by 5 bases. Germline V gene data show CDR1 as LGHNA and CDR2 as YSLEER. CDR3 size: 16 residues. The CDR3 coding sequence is TGCGCCAGCAGCCAAGCTTTTAGCGGGACGAGAGATACGCAGTATTTT. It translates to CASSQAFSGTRDTQYF.

The CDR3 nucleotides are TGTGCCAGCAGCGTAGGGGATGGCGGGAGGAGGCCCACCTACAATGAGCAGTTCTTC. Translated: CASSVGDGGRRPTYNEQFF. This sequence joins TRBV9 and TRBJ2-1; 8 nucleotides agree with TRBD2. The germline V gene encodes CDR1 SGDLS and CDR2 YYNGEE. The CDR3 consists of 19 residues. Losses at the gene ends were 0 bases for V and 2 bases for J; bases not matched to a gene: 13.

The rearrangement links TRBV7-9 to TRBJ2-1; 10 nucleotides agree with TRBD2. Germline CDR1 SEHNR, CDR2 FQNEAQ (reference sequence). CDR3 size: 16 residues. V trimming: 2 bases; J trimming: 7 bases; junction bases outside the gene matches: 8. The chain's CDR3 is CASSLTTSGPRNEQFF. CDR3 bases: TGTGCCAGCAGCTTAACGACTAGCGGGCCGAGGAATGAGCAGTTCTTC.

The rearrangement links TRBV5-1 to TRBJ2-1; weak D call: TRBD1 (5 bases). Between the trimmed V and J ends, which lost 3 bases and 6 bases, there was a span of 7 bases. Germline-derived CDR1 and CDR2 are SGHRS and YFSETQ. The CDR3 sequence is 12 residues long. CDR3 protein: CASSYQGNEQFF. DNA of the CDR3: TGCGCCAGCAGCTACCAGGGCAATGAGCAGTTCTTC.

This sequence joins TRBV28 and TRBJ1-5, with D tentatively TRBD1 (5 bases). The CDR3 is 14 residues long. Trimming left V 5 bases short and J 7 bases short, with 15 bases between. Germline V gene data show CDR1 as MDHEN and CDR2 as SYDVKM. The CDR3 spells CASSLRAIVQPQHF. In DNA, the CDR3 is TGTGCCAGCAGTCTCAGGGCTATTGTGCAGCCCCAGCATTTT.

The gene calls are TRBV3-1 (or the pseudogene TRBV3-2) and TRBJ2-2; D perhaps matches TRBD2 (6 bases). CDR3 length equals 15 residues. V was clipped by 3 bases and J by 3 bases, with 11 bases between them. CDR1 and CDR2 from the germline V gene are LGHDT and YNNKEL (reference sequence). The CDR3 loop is CASSQRDSYTGELFF. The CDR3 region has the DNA TGTGCCAGCAGCCAGAGGGACTCCTACACCGGGGAGCTGTTTTTT.

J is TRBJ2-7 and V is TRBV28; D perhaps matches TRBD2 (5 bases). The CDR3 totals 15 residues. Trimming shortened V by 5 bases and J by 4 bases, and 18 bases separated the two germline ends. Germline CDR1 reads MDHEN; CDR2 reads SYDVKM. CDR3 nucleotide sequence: TGTGCCAGCAGTGTCGACCTCCCGGGGAATTACGAGCAGTACTTC. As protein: CASSVDLPGNYEQYF.

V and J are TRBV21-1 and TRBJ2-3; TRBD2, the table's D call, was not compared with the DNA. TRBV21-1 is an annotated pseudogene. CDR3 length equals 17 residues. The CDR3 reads CASSKRGLALSTDTQYF. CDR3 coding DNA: TGTGCCAGCAGCAAACGGGGACTAGCCCTTAGCACAGATACGCAGTATTTT.

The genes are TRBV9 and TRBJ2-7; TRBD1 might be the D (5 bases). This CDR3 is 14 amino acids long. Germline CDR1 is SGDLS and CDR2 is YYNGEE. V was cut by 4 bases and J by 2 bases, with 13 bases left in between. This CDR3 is CASSPLLGPYEQYF. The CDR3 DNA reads TGTGCCAGCAGCCCCCTCCTGGGGCCCTACGAGCAGTACTTC.

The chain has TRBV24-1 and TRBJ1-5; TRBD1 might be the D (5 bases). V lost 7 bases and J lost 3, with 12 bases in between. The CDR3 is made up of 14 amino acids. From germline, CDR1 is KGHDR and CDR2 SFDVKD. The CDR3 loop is CATSENRNNQPQHF. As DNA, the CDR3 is TGTGCCACCAGCGAGAACAGGAACAATCAGCCCCAGCATTTT.

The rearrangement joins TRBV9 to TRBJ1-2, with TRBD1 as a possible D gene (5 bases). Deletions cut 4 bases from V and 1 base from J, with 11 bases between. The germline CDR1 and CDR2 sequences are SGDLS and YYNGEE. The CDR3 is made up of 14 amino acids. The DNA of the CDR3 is TGTGCCAGCAGCAGAGAACAGGTTAACTATGGCTACACCTTC. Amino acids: CASSREQVNYGYTF.

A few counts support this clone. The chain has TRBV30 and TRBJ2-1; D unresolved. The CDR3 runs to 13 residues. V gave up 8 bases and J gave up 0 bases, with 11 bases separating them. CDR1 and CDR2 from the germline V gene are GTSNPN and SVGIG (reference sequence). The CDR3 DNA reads TGTGCCGGAGATTGGAGCTCCTACAATGAGCAGTTCTTC. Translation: CAGDWSSYNEQFF.

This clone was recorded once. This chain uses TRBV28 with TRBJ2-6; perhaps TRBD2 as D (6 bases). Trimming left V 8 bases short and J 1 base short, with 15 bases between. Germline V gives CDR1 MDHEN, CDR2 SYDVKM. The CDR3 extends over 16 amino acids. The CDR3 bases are TGTGCCAGCCCTGCGACTAGTACTTCTGGGGCCAACGTCCTGACTTTC. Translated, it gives CASPATSTSGANVLTF.

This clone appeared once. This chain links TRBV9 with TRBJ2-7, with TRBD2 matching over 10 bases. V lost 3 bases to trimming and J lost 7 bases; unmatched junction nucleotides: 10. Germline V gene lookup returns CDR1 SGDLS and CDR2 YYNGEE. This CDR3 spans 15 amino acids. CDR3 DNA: TGTGCCAGCAGCGGCGGACTAGCGGACCCTAGGGAGCAGTACTTC. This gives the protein CASSGGLADPREQYF.

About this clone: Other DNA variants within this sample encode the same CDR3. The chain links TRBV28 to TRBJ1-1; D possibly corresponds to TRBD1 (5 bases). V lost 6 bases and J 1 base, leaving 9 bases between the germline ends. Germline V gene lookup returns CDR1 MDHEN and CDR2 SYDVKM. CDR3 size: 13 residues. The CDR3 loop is CASSLTGNTEAFF. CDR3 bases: TGTGCCAGCAGCCTAACAGGGAACACTGAAGCTTTCTTT.